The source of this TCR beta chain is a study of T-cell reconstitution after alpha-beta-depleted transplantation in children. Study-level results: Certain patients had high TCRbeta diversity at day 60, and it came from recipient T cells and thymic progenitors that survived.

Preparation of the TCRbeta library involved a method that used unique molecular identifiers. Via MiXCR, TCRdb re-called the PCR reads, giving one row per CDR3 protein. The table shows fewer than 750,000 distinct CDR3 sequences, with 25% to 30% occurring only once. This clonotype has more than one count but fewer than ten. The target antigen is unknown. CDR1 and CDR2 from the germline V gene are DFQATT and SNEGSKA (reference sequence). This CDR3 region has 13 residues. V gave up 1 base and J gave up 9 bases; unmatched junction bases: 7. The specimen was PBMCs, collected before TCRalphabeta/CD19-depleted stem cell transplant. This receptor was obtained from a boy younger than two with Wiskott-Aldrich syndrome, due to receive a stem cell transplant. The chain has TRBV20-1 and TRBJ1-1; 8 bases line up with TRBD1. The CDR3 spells CSARVPRGLQAFF. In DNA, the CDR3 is TGCAGTGCTAGAGTTCCCAGGGGGCTACAAGCTTTCTTT.